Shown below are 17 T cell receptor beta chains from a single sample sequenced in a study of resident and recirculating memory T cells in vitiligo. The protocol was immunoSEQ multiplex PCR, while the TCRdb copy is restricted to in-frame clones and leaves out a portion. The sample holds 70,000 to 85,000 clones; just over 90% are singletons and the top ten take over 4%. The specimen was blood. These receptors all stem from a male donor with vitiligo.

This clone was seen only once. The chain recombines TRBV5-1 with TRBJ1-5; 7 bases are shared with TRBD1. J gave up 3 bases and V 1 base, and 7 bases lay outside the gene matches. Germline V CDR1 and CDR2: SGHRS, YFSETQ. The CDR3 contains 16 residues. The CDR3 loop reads CASSLTGQNSNQPQHF. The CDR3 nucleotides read TGCGCCAGCAGCTTGACGGGACAGAATTCCAATCAGCCCCAGCATTTT.

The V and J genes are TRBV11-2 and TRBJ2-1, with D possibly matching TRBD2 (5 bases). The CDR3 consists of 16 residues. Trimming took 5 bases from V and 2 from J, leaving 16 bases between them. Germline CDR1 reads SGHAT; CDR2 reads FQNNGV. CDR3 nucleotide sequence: TGTGCCAGCAGCCGAGCAACGGGGTCGGCCTACAATGAGCAGTTCTTC. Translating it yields CASSRATGSAYNEQFF.

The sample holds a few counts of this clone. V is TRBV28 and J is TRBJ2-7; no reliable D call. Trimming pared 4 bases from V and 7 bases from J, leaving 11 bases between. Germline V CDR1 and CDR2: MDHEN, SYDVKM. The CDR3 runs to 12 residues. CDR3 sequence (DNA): TGTGCCAGCAGTTCTCAAATGACAGAGCAGTACTTC. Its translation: CASSSQMTEQYF.

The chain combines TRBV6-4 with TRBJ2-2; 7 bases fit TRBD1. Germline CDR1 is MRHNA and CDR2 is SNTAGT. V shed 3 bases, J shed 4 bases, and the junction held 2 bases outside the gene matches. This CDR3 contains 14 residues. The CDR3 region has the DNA TGTGCCAGCAGTGAATCAGGGGGCACCGGGGAGCTGTTTTTT. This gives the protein CASSESGGTGELFF.

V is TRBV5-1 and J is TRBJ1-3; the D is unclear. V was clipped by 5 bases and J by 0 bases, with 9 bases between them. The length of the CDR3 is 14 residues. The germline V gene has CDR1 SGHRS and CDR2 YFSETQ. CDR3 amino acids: CASSHGDSGNTIYF. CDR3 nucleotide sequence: TGCGCCAGCAGTCACGGGGACTCTGGAAACACCATATATTTT.

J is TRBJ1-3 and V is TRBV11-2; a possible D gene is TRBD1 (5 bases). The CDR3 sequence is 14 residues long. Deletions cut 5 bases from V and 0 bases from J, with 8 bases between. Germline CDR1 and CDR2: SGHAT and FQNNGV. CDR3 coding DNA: TGTGCCAGCAGCCCCCAGGGCTCTGGAAACACCATATATTTT. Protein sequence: CASSPQGSGNTIYF.

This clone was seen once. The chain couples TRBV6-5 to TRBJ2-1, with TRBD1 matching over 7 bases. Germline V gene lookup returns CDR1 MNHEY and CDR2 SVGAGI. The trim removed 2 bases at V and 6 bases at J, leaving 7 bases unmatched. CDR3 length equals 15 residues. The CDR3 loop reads CASSYRRGKFNEQFF. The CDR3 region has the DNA TGTGCCAGCAGTTACCGCAGGGGGAAGTTCAATGAGCAGTTCTTC.

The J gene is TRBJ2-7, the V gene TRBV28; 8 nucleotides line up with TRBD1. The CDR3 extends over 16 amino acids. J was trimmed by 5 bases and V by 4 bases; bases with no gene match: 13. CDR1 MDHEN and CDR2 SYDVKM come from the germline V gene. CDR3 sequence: CASSSRTGLRGNEQYF. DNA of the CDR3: TGTGCCAGCAGTTCACGGACAGGGCTAAGGGGCAACGAGCAGTACTTC.

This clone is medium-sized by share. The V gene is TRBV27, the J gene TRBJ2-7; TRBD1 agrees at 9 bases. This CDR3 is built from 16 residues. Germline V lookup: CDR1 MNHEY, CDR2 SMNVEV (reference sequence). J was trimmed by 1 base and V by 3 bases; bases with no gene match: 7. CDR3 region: CASSFLDRGYSYEQYF. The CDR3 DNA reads TGTGCCAGCAGTTTCCTCGACAGGGGGTATTCCTACGAGCAGTACTTC.

The CDR3 DNA is TGTGCCAGCAGTTACGGACTAGCCTCCTACGAGCAGTACTTC. Its protein product is CASSYGLASYEQYF. The chain combines TRBV13 with TRBJ2-7, with TRBD2 identical over 8 bases. V dropped 6 bases and J dropped 0; count of bases not matched to a gene: 4. Germline lookup yields CDR1 PRHDT and CDR2 FYEKMQ (reference sequence). The CDR3 length is 14 residues.

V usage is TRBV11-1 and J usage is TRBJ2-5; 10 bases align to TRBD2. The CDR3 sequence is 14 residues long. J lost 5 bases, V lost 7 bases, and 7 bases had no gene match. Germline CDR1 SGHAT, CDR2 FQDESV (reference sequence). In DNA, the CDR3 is TGTGCCAGCAAACCTACTAGCGGGGCGGAGACCCAGTACTTC. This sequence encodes CASKPTSGAETQYF.

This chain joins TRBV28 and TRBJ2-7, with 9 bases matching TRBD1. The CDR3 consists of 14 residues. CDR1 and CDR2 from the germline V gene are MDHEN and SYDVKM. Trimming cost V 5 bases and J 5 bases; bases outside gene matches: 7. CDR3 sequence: CASSAGQGSHEQYF. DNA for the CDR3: TGTGCCAGCAGTGCTGGACAGGGGTCCCACGAGCAGTACTTC.

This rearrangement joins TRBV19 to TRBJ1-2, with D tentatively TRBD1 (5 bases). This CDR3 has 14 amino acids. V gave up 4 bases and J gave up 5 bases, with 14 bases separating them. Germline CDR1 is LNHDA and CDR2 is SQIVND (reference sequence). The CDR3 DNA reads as TGTGCCAGTAGTAATCCCGGGGGTAGGTATGGCTACACCTTC. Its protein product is CASSNPGGRYGYTF.

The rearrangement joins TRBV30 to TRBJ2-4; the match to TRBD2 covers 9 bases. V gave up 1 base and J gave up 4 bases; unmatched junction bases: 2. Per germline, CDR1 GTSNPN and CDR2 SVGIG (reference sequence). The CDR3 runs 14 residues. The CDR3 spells CAWSALAGKNIQYF. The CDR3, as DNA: TGTGCCTGGAGTGCCCTAGCGGGGAAAAACATTCAGTACTTC.

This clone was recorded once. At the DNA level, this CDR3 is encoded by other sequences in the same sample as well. The DNA of the CDR3 is TGTGCCAGTAGTATAGGACAGAGCACAGATACGCAGTATTTT. Translating it yields CASSIGQSTDTQYF. The genes are TRBV19 and TRBJ2-3; TRBD1 might be the D (5 bases). Germline V gene data show CDR1 as LNHDA and CDR2 as SQIVND (reference sequence). This CDR3 spans 14 amino acids. Trimming removed 1 base from V and 0 bases from J, with 5 bases in between.

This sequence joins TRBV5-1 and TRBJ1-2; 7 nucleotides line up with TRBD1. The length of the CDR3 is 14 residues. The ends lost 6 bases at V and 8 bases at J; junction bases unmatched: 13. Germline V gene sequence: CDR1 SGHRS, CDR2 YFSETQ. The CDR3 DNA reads TGCGCCAGCAACCCAGGGGGAGAGCATCTCGGCTACACCTTC. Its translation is CASNPGGEHLGYTF.

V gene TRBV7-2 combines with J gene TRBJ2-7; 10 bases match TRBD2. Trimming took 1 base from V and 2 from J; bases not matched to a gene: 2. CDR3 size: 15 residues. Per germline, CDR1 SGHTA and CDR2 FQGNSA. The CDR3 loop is CASSLVLAGAYEQYF. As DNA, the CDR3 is TGTGCCAGCAGCTTAGTTCTAGCGGGGGCCTACGAGCAGTACTTC. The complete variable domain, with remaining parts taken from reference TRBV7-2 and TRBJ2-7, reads GAGVSQSPSNKVTEKGKDVELRCDPISGHTALYWYRQSLGQGLEFLIYFQGNSAPDKSGLPSDRFSAERTGGSVSTLTIQRTQQEDSAVYLCASSLVLAGAYEQYFGPGTRLTVT.